Each of the 2 T cell receptor beta chains below was sequenced from the same sample in a study of T cell changes during pregnancy in multiple sclerosis. The data were produced by immunoSEQ multiplex PCR, yet TCRdb's version contains in-frame clones alone and is incomplete. This sample has 59,000 or so clones, with about 93% found just once. Sequenced here: peripheral blood, sampled in the third trimester of pregnancy. These TCRs come from a female donor in good health, enrolled as a control in a pregnancy study.

The chain employs TRBV6-1 and TRBJ1-2, with a possible D match to TRBD1 (6 bases). The CDR3 consists of 13 residues. Trimming pared 8 bases from V and 2 bases from J, leaving 12 bases between. Germline-derived CDR1 and CDR2 are MNHNS and SASEGT. The CDR3 DNA reads TGTGCCAGCGAAAGACAGGTGAACTATGGCTACACCTTC. This encodes CASERQVNYGYTF.

This clone has only one observation. V gene TRBV5-1 combines with J gene TRBJ2-5; D is unresolved. The V end was cut by 8 bases, the J end by 2 bases, with 7 bases between. Germline V gene lookup returns CDR1 SGHRS and CDR2 YFSETQ. The CDR3 covers 11 residues. The CDR3 nucleotides read TGCGCCAGTCAACTGCAAGAGACCCAGTACTTC. Translated: CASQLQETQYF.